This record concerns one T cell receptor (beta chain) sequence. Antigen: not known. The V segment lost 6 bases and the J segment 3 bases; nucleotides outside the gene matches: 19. The CDR3 length is 19 residues. The germline gives CDR1 DFQATT, CDR2 SNEGSKA (reference sequence). TCRdb independently ran MiXCR on the 5' RACE reads; one entry per CDR3 protein. The sample records some 310,000 distinct CDR3 sequences, 20% to 25% being singletons. This sample is drawn from a study of T-cell memory formation after mild COVID-19. At the level of the study: Each donor largely had its own TCR clusters. Study-level results: What remained unconfirmed was the SARS-CoV-2 specificity of second-wave clones peaking on day 37. Most CD4+ clones that shrank were in CM and EM, while CD8+ ones turned up in EMRA. While clones contracting from day 15 to 85 were balanced between CD4 and CD8, later expanders leaned CD4+.

The sample taken for sequencing was PBMCs or a T cell subset sorted from them (not recorded which). J is TRBJ2-1 and V is TRBV20-1; TRBD2 aligns across 11 bases. The clonotype was recovered from a man younger than 35 who had mild COVID-19 (a few samples of this study predate the infection). Cell type and time point are not known. The CDR3 sequence is CSARGLPGTSGPSYNEQFF. The CDR3, as DNA: TGCAGTGCCCGTGGCCTGCCCGGGACTAGCGGCCCAAGCTACAATGAGCAGTTCTTC.